This T cell receptor beta chain was sequenced for a study of technical replicates of blood from several donors. The method was immunoSEQ multiplex PCR; TCRdb's version includes in-frame clones alone and lacks a portion of them. The sample carries about 12,000 clones, about 94% recorded once. The TCR originated in a human donor in good health. The sequenced material came from PBMCs.

CDR3 DNA sequence: TGTGCCAGCAGCTTACATGGACAGGAAATCCACGAGCAGTACTTC. This codes for CASSLHGQEIHEQYF. The rearrangement uses TRBV7-9 and TRBJ2-7; 7 bases align to TRBD1. The CDR3 is 15 amino acids. V was pared by 2 bases and J by 5 bases, with 9 bases of the junction left unmatched. CDR1 and CDR2 (germline): SEHNR, FQNEAQ (reference sequence).